This passage covers 32 T cell receptor beta chains from one sample sequenced in a study of blood T cell repertoires in COVID-19. Produced via immunoSEQ multiplex PCR; TCRdb's table is partial and in-frame only. This sample yields tens of thousands of clones, of which around 78% are seen a single time; roughly 16% belongs to the top ten. The sample was peripheral blood. The receptors come from a human donor in a cohort sampled during active COVID-19.

This sequence joins TRBV5-4 and TRBJ2-4, with D perhaps matching TRBD1 (5 bases). The V end lost 0 bases, the J end lost 0 bases, and 7 bases lay between the germline ends. The CDR3 length is 15 residues. From germline, CDR1 is SGHNT and CDR2 YYREEE (reference sequence). The CDR3 spells CASSLDRIAKNIQYF. CDR3 DNA: TGTGCCAGCAGCTTGGACAGGATAGCCAAAAACATTCAGTACTTC.

The chain employs TRBV29-1 and TRBJ1-2, with 7 bases that match TRBD1. The CDR3 extends over 16 amino acids. Trimming took 0 bases from V and 1 from J; bases not matched to a gene: 8. Per the germline V gene, CDR1 is SQVTM and CDR2 is ANQGSEA. DNA of the CDR3: TGCAGCGTTGAAGAGGGGGACAGAAGGAATAACTATGGCTACACCTTC. The encoded protein is CSVEEGDRRNNYGYTF. Based on the CDR3 plus reference TRBV29-1 and TRBJ1-2, the full variable domain is SAVISQKPSRDICQRGTSLTIQCQVDSQVTMMFWYRQQPGQSLTLIATANQGSEATYESGFVIDKFPISRPNLTFSTLTVSNMSPEDSSIYLCSVEEGDRRNNYGYTFGSGTRLTVV.

The gene calls are TRBV30 and TRBJ1-3; D call uncertain. The CDR3 consists of 14 residues. V lost 0 bases and J 3 bases, leaving 9 bases between the germline ends. Germline V gives CDR1 GTSNPN, CDR2 SVGIG (reference sequence). The CDR3 DNA is TGTGCCTGGAGTGTAGGCAGGATTGGAAACACCATATATTTT. Its translation: CAWSVGRIGNTIYF.

This rearrangement joins TRBV6-5 to TRBJ2-3, with D maybe TRBD2 (7 bases). The CDR3 loop spans 13 amino acids. Trimming cost V 6 bases and J 6 bases, with 13 bases left between them. Germline V CDR1 and CDR2: MNHEY, SVGAGI. The CDR3 coding sequence is TGTGCCAGCAGCGGGGAGGGGGGCGATACGCAGTATTTT. Its translation is CASSGEGGDTQYF.

V is TRBV21-1 and J is TRBJ2-1; the listed D gene, TRBD2, was not tested against the DNA. TRBV21-1 corresponds to a pseudogene. This CDR3 has 17 residues. CDR3 in DNA: TGTGCCAGCAGCATGATAGCGGGAGCAGGCTCCTACAATGAGCAGTTCTTC. Its translation: CASSMIAGAGSYNEQFF.

V and J are TRBV27 and TRBJ1-5; D gene unclear. The V gene's germline CDR1 is MNHEY and CDR2 SMNVEV (reference sequence). V lost 3 bases and J lost 1, with 4 bases in between. The CDR3 sequence is 13 residues long. The CDR3 spells CASSLRSNQPQHF. The DNA for the CDR3 is TGTGCCAGCAGTTTGAGGAGCAATCAGCCCCAGCATTTT.

About this clone: The same CDR3 arises from other DNA sequences in this sample as well. V and J are TRBV7-6 and TRBJ2-7; 10 positions agree with TRBD2. Germline loops: CDR1 SGHVS, CDR2 FNYEAQ. The CDR3 loop spans 14 amino acids. V was clipped by 1 base and J by 4 bases; unmatched bases: 1. The CDR3 nucleotides read TGTGCCAGCAGCTTAGAAGCGGGAGGGTACGAGCAGTACTTC. Amino acid sequence: CASSLEAGGYEQYF.

This chain uses TRBV28 with TRBJ2-5; D may be TRBD2 (6 bases). Trimming left V 7 bases short and J 7 bases short, with 25 bases between. Germline CDR1 and CDR2: MDHEN and SYDVKM. This CDR3 region has 16 residues. The CDR3 sequence is CASTKLGTQGFGTQYF. CDR3 in DNA: TGTGCCAGCACGAAGTTAGGGACTCAGGGTTTTGGGACCCAGTACTTC.

This clone showed up just once. The chain links TRBV30 to TRBJ1-4; the D is unclear. The length of the CDR3 is 12 residues. Trimming removed 4 bases from V and 7 bases from J, with 10 bases in between. From germline, CDR1 is GTSNPN and CDR2 SVGIG (reference sequence). CDR3 coding DNA: TGTGCCTGGACCGTTAGTGGTGAAAAACTGTTTTTT. Its protein product is CAWTVSGEKLFF.

The V and J genes are TRBV5-1 and TRBJ1-1; 7 nucleotides line up with TRBD1. CDR1 is SGHRS and CDR2 is YFSETQ in the germline V gene. CDR3 length: 15 amino acids. Losses at the gene ends were 1 base for V and 9 bases for J; bases not matched to a gene: 12. This CDR3 reads CASSLRQDRDVKAFF. The DNA of the CDR3 is TGCGCCAGCAGCTTGCGGCAAGACAGGGACGTCAAAGCTTTCTTT. Drawing the rest from reference TRBV5-1 and TRBJ1-1, the complete variable domain is KAGVTQTPRYLIKTRGQQVTLSCSPISGHRSVSWYQQTPGQGLQFLFEYFSETQRNKGNFPGRFSGRQFSNSRSEMNVSTLELGDSALYLCASSLRQDRDVKAFFGQGTRLTVV.

This clone occurred a few times. The rearrangement joins TRBV2 to TRBJ1-3, with D perhaps TRBD1 (6 bases). Looked up from germline, CDR1 is SNHLY and CDR2 is FYNNEI. The CDR3 spans 15 residues. The ends were cut back, 6 bases at V and 0 bases at J, with 12 bases in the middle. In DNA form, the CDR3 reads TGTGCCAGCAGGAAGGACAGAAGCTCTGGAAACACCATATATTTT. The encoded protein is CASRKDRSSGNTIYF.

The chain links TRBV5-4 to TRBJ2-6, with TRBD1 identical over 10 bases. CDR3 length: 16 residues. Germline V lookup: CDR1 SGHNT, CDR2 YYREEE (reference sequence). V lost 4 bases and J lost 4; bases outside the gene matches: 5. The CDR3 DNA reads as TGTGCCAGCAGCGTGGGACAGGGGCCCGGGGCCAACGTCCTGACTTTC. Translation gives CASSVGQGPGANVLTF.

The chain couples TRBV29-1 to TRBJ2-7, with D possibly matching TRBD1 (5 bases). Trimming took off 6 bases at V and 3 bases at J, with 6 bases between the two ends. The germline V gene encodes CDR1 SQVTM and CDR2 ANQGSEA. The CDR3 sequence is 10 residues long. The CDR3 loop reads CSVRDYEQYF. The DNA for the CDR3 is TGCAGCGTCAGGGACTACGAGCAGTACTTC.

The chain combines TRBV28 with TRBJ1-1; TRBD1 aligns across 9 bases. Germline trimming cut 3 bases from V and 11 bases from J; bases unmatched to any gene: 10. The CDR3 has 14 residues. Germline-derived CDR1 and CDR2 are MDHEN and SYDVKM. In DNA, the CDR3 is TGTGCCAGCAGTTTTAGACAGGGGGTCGATCGGGCTTTCTTT. It yields the protein CASSFRQGVDRAFF.

The chain recombines TRBV30 with TRBJ2-5; TRBD1 aligns across 7 bases. V dropped 3 bases and J dropped 2; count of bases not matched to a gene: 3. The germline CDR1 and CDR2 sequences are GTSNPN and SVGIG (reference sequence). This CDR3 is built from 13 residues. Written as DNA, the CDR3 is TGTGCCTGGAGCGGGACAGCTCAAGAGACCCAGTACTTC. Amino acid sequence: CAWSGTAQETQYF.

The chain links TRBV15 to TRBJ2-2, with TRBD1 identical over 8 bases. CDR1 and CDR2 from the germline V gene are LNHNV and YYDKDF (reference sequence). V gave up 5 bases and J gave up 5 bases; unmatched junction bases: 4. The CDR3 has 14 residues. For the CDR3, the DNA is TGTGCCACCAGCTCAGGGGGCAGGACCGGGGAGCTGTTTTTT. Its translation is CATSSGGRTGELFF.

The chain joins TRBV19 to TRBJ2-3, with D maybe TRBD2 (6 bases). V lost 6 bases, J lost 1 base, and 8 bases lay in between. The CDR3 spans 13 residues. CDR1 LNHDA and CDR2 SQIVND come from the germline V gene (reference sequence). The CDR3 DNA follows: TGTGCCAGTAGGGGAGGAGGCACAGATACGCAGTATTTT. It specifies CASRGGGTDTQYF.

CDR3 DNA sequence: TGCGCCAGCAGCTTCATCGGGCCTGGGGGACTAGCGGGAGGGTCGGGGAGATACGAGCAGTACTTC. It codes for CASSFIGPGGLAGGSGRYEQYF. J is TRBJ2-7 and V is TRBV5-1; 16 bases line up with TRBD2. Germline CDR1 and CDR2: SGHRS and YFSETQ. The CDR3 loop spans 22 amino acids. J was trimmed by 4 bases and V by 2 bases; bases with no gene match: 21.

V is TRBV3-1 (or the pseudogene TRBV3-2) and J is TRBJ1-1; 11 bases agree with TRBD1. Germline CDR1 is LGHDT and CDR2 is YNNKEL (reference sequence). CDR3 length: 12 amino acids. The trim removed 6 bases at V and 8 bases at J, leaving 2 bases unmatched. In nucleotides, the CDR3 is TGTGCCAGCAGGGGGACAGGGGGAGAAGCTTTCTTT. Its translation: CASRGTGGEAFF.

The chain has TRBV2 and TRBJ2-1; 9 bases line up with TRBD2. Looked up from germline, CDR1 is SNHLY and CDR2 is FYNNEI. The ends lost 4 bases at V and 6 bases at J; junction bases unmatched: 7. The CDR3 extends over 15 amino acids. CDR3 amino acids: CASSAGGLAGNEQFF. The CDR3 DNA is TGTGCCAGCAGTGCCGGGGGACTAGCAGGCAATGAGCAGTTCTTC.

This chain connects TRBV11-2 to TRBJ2-7, with 7 bases that match TRBD2. The CDR3 has 15 residues. The germline V gene encodes CDR1 SGHAT and CDR2 FQNNGV. V was pared by 0 bases and J by 2 bases, with 4 bases of the junction left unmatched. The CDR3 sequence: CASSLDGGGPYEQYF. The CDR3 nucleotides read TGTGCCAGCAGCTTAGACGGGGGAGGGCCCTACGAGCAGTACTTC. The variable domain in full, completed from reference TRBV11-2 and TRBJ2-7, reads EAGVAQSPRYKIIEKRQSVAFWCNPISGHATLYWYQQILGQGPKLLIQFQNNGVVDDSQLPKDRFSAERLKGVDSTLKIQPAKLEDSAVYLCASSLDGGGPYEQYFGPGTRLTVT.

This clone showed up many times. The V gene is TRBV27, the J gene TRBJ2-2, with 8 bases lining up with TRBD1. The germline CDR1 and CDR2 sequences are MNHEY and SMNVEV (reference sequence). The CDR3 is 15 amino acids. V was pared by 7 bases and J by 3 bases, with 7 bases of the junction left unmatched. CDR3 loop: CASNPSGGYTGELFF. CDR3 DNA: TGTGCCAGCAACCCTTCAGGGGGCTACACCGGGGAGCTGTTTTTT.

This chain uses TRBV28 with TRBJ2-6; D unclear. Germline CDR1 is MDHEN and CDR2 is SYDVKM. This CDR3 has 14 residues. The V end was cut by 6 bases, the J end by 0 bases, with 6 bases between. CDR3 coding DNA: TGTGCCAGCAGGCTAAGCTCTGGGGCCAACGTCCTGACTTTC. The encoded protein is CASRLSSGANVLTF.

This clone was recorded once. The chain carries TRBV30 and TRBJ2-7, with D possibly being TRBD2 (5 bases). The germline gives CDR1 GTSNPN, CDR2 SVGIG (reference sequence). The CDR3 is 13 residues long. The V and J ends lost 6 bases and 6 bases respectively, with 18 bases between them. The CDR3 region has the DNA TGTGCCTGCCTTATGGGGAGAGGTCGCGAGCAGTACTTC. Its translation: CACLMGRGREQYF.

The chain couples TRBV29-1 to TRBJ2-3; 9 positions match TRBD2. Germline CDR1 reads SQVTM; CDR2 reads ANQGSEA. The CDR3 spans 15 residues. With V trimmed by 3 bases and J by 2 bases, 6 bases remained unmatched. CDR3 sequence reads: CSVDPGLATTDTQYF. The CDR3 DNA reads as TGCAGCGTTGATCCCGGACTAGCGACCACAGATACGCAGTATTTT.

The chain combines TRBV3-1 (or the pseudogene TRBV3-2) with TRBJ1-4, with D unresolved. V shed 0 bases and J shed 5 bases, with 7 bases lying between them. The CDR3 is 14 residues long. CDR1 and CDR2 (germline): LGHDT, YNNKEL (reference sequence). CDR3 amino acids: CASSQEALNEKLFF. The CDR3 bases are TGTGCCAGCAGCCAAGAAGCGTTGAATGAAAAACTGTTTTTT.

The chain has TRBV3-1 (or the pseudogene TRBV3-2) and TRBJ2-7; TRBD2 might be the D (5 bases). Deletions cut 1 base from V and 2 bases from J, with 12 bases between. CDR1 is LGHDT, CDR2 YNNKEL, per germline (reference sequence). There are 15 residues in the CDR3. The CDR3 sequence: CASSQGSGSPYEQYF. The CDR3, as DNA: TGTGCCAGCAGCCAAGGCAGTGGGAGTCCCTACGAGCAGTACTTC.

The gene calls are TRBV6-2 or TRBV6-3 and TRBJ2-5, with 7 bases that match TRBD2. The V segment lost 6 bases and the J segment 5 bases; nucleotides outside the gene matches: 12. From germline, CDR1 is MNHEY and CDR2 SVGEGT. The CDR3 consists of 15 residues. CDR3 region: CASSREARRSETQYF. The CDR3 nucleotides are TGTGCCAGCAGCCGGGAGGCGCGCCGGAGTGAGACCCAGTACTTC.

This chain joins TRBV4-2 and TRBJ1-2, with D perhaps TRBD1 (6 bases). The CDR3 covers 17 residues. Per the germline V gene, CDR1 is LGHNA and CDR2 is YNFKEQ. V shed 8 bases and J shed 4 bases, with 26 bases lying between them. The CDR3 loop is CASSLNEGDISVYGYTF. The CDR3 DNA reads as TGTGCCAGCTCACTTAACGAGGGGGATATATCGGTCTATGGCTACACCTTC.

The chain carries TRBV6-6 and TRBJ2-7, with 8 bases lining up with TRBD2. V lost 2 bases to trimming and J lost 4 bases; unmatched junction nucleotides: 4. Germline assignment: CDR1 MNHNY and CDR2 SVGAGI (reference sequence). The CDR3 has 14 amino acids. The CDR3 region has the DNA TGTGCCAGCAGTTACGCGGGAGGCGGGTACGAGCAGTACTTC. Its translation is CASSYAGGGYEQYF.

This clone was seen at least ten times. The V and J genes are TRBV15 and TRBJ1-6, with TRBD1 matching over 8 bases. The CDR3 runs to 16 residues. Looked up from germline, CDR1 is LNHNV and CDR2 is YYDKDF (reference sequence). Unmatched junction bases numbered 6, after V lost 2 bases and J lost 6 bases. CDR3 DNA: TGTGCCACCAGCAGACTTCCGGGACAGGTTAATTCACCCCTCCACTTT. Amino acid sequence: CATSRLPGQVNSPLHF.

The gene calls are TRBV6-5 and TRBJ2-7; D might be TRBD1 (6 bases). Germline values: CDR1 MNHEY, CDR2 SVGAGI. This CDR3 has 15 residues. Trimming shortened V by 8 bases and J by 4 bases, and 21 bases separated the two germline ends. The CDR3 is CASVKVGGQRYEQYF. CDR3 DNA: TGTGCCAGCGTCAAAGTTGGGGGCCAAAGGTACGAGCAGTACTTC.